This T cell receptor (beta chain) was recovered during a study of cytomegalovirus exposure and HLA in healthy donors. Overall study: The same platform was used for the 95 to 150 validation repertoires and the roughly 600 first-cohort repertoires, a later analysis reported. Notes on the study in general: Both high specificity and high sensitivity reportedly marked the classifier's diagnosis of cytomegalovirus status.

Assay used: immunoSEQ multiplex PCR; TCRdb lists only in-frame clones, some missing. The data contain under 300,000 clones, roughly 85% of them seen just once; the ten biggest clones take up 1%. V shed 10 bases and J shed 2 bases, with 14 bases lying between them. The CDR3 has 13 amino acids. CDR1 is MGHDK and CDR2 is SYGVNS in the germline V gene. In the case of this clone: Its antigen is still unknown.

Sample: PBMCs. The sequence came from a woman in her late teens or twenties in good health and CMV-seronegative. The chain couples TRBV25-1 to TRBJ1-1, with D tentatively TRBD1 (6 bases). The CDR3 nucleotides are TGTGCCACCCTCCGGGACATCAACACTGAAGCTTTCTTT. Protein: CATLRDINTEAFF.